These 26 T cell receptor beta chains were all obtained from the same sample, sequenced in a study of T cell changes during pregnancy in multiple sclerosis. The repertoire was sequenced with immunoSEQ multiplex PCR; TCRdb's copy has only in-frame clones and lacks some. The sample includes 95,000 to 110,000 clones, roughly nine tenths of them seen just once. Sequences were derived from peripheral blood, sampled after pregnancy. These receptors originate from a female donor with multiple sclerosis, enrolled in a pregnancy study.

The chain has TRBV5-4 and TRBJ2-7, with 13 bases matching TRBD2. The germline V gene encodes CDR1 SGHNT and CDR2 YYREEE (reference sequence). J was trimmed by 0 bases and V by 4 bases; bases with no gene match: 10. This CDR3 contains 18 residues. CDR3 nucleotides: TGTGCCAGCAGCCTCGGGGGACTAGCGGGAAAGAGCTCCTACGAGCAGTACTTC. This codes for CASSLGGLAGKSSYEQYF.

CDR3 region: CASSAGTSGGSRTQYF. The CDR3 DNA follows: TGTGCCAGCAGCGCGGGGACTAGCGGGGGCTCCCGGACCCAGTACTTC. The J gene is TRBJ2-5, the V gene TRBV7-2, with 14 bases lining up with TRBD2. CDR3 length: 16 residues. Trimming took 5 bases from V and 7 from J; bases not matched to a gene: 9. Per germline, CDR1 SGHTA and CDR2 FQGNSA.

The rearrangement uses TRBV7-2 and TRBJ2-2; perhaps TRBD1 as D (5 bases). Germline loops: CDR1 SGHTA, CDR2 FQGNSA. The CDR3 is made up of 14 amino acids. Trimming stripped 2 bases from V and 6 bases from J, with 10 bases between. The CDR3 region is CASSLPQGPGELFF. In nucleotides, the CDR3 is TGTGCCAGCAGCTTACCCCAGGGCCCCGGGGAGCTGTTTTTT.

The rearrangement links TRBV5-8 to TRBJ1-6; D call uncertain. Germline CDR1 and CDR2: SGHTS and YDEGEE. V was clipped by 3 bases and J by 6 bases, with 19 bases between them. The length of the CDR3 is 17 residues. In DNA form, the CDR3 reads TGTGCCAGCAGCTCCCCCCGGGGAAGTATTGTTAATTCACCCCTCCACTTT. Protein product: CASSSPRGSIVNSPLHF.

This sequence joins TRBV5-1 and TRBJ2-7, with 7 nucleotides matching TRBD1. The V segment lost 1 base and the J segment 2 bases; nucleotides outside the gene matches: 3. This CDR3 comprises 14 residues. Germline CDR1 is SGHRS and CDR2 is YFSETQ. The CDR3 DNA sequence: TGCGCCAGCAGCTTGAGAACAGGGGCCTACGAGCAGTACTTC. Protein sequence: CASSLRTGAYEQYF.

The rearrangement joins TRBV30 to TRBJ2-1; D possibly corresponds to TRBD1 (5 bases). The germline V gene encodes CDR1 GTSNPN and CDR2 SVGIG (reference sequence). V lost 3 bases, J lost 11 bases, and 17 bases lay in between. The CDR3 extends over 13 amino acids. CDR3 DNA sequence: TGTGCCTGGAGGACGTGGGGCCAGTTGAAGCAGTTCTTC. It is translated as CAWRTWGQLKQFF. Combining the CDR3 with reference TRBV30 and TRBJ2-1 gives the whole variable domain SQTIHQWPATLVQPVGSPLSLECTVEGTSNPNLYWYRQAAGRGLQLLFYSVGIGQISSEVPQNLSASRPQDRQFILSSKKLLLSDSGFYLCAWRTWGQLKQFFGPGTRLTVL.

The V call is TRBV5-1, the J call TRBJ1-4; tentatively, D is TRBD1 (6 bases). The germline V gene has CDR1 SGHRS and CDR2 YFSETQ. Trimming left V 5 bases short and J 0 bases short, with 11 bases between. CDR3 length equals 15 residues. The CDR3 coding sequence is TGCGCCAGCAGGTCAGGGGCCACAACTAATGAAAAACTGTTTTTT. Translation gives CASRSGATTNEKLFF.

The CDR3 coding sequence is TGCGCCAGCAGCCAATCCCCCGACAGCTTCAGCTCTGGGGCCAACGTCCTGACTTTC. Its translation is CASSQSPDSFSSGANVLTF. The V and J genes are TRBV4-1 and TRBJ2-6, with a tentative D call TRBD1 (5 bases). This CDR3 region has 19 residues. V was shortened by 2 bases and J by 0 bases, with 17 bases between the two germline ends. Per the germline V gene, CDR1 is MGHRA and CDR2 is YSYEKL.

The chain carries TRBV4-1 and TRBJ2-1, with 7 positions matching TRBD2. The V gene end was trimmed by 1 base and the J gene end by 5 bases; junction bases not matched to a gene: 11. CDR1 is MGHRA, CDR2 YSYEKL, per germline. The CDR3 totals 17 residues. The CDR3 here is CASSQATTSFGNNEQFF. CDR3 nucleotides: TGCGCCAGCAGCCAAGCTACGACTAGCTTCGGAAACAATGAGCAGTTCTTC.

This clone has just one count. The chain uses TRBV6-6 and TRBJ2-5; tentative D call: TRBD1 (7 bases). Germline V CDR1 and CDR2: MNHNY, SVGAGI (reference sequence). V dropped 6 bases and J dropped 1 base, with 18 bases sitting between them. CDR3 length: 16 residues. Written as DNA, the CDR3 is TGTGCCAGCAGAGGAGGGGTAGGGACAGCCCAAGAGACCCAGTACTTC. Translated, it gives CASRGGVGTAQETQYF.

Only one count was recorded for this clone. This rearrangement joins TRBV27 to TRBJ1-3; the D is unclear. Looked up from germline, CDR1 is MNHEY and CDR2 is SMNVEV (reference sequence). CDR3 length: 16 amino acids. With 6 bases removed from V and 1 base from J, the gap between germline ends came to 16 bases. CDR3 amino acids: CASSPSRGLSGNTIYF. The CDR3 region has the DNA TGTGCCAGCAGCCCGAGTAGAGGGCTTTCTGGAAACACCATATATTTT.

The table lists this clone with a count of one. The V and J genes are TRBV18 and TRBJ2-1; TRBD2 aligns across 7 bases. The CDR3 is 17 amino acids. V lost 6 bases and J lost 4; bases outside the gene matches: 15. Per germline, CDR1 KGHSH and CDR2 LQKENI. CDR3 loop: CASSPGAGTTIYNEQFF. The CDR3 DNA reads TGTGCCAGCTCTCCAGGAGCAGGGACTACGATATACAATGAGCAGTTCTTC.

The rearrangement joins TRBV7-8 to TRBJ2-1; 10 bases map to TRBD1. V lost 4 bases to trimming and J lost 2 bases; unmatched junction nucleotides: 11. CDR3 length equals 18 residues. Germline V gives CDR1 SGHVS, CDR2 FQNEAQ. CDR3 sequence (DNA): TGTGCCAGCAGCTGGAGGACAGGGGGGCTAGCGCCCTACAATGAGCAGTTCTTC. Residues: CASSWRTGGLAPYNEQFF. The whole variable domain, remainder taken from reference TRBV7-8 and TRBJ2-1, is GAGVSQSPRYKVAKRGQDVALRCDPISGHVSLFWYQQALGQGPEFLTYFQNEAQLDKSGLPSDRFFAERPEGSVSTLKIQRTQQEDSAVYLCASSWRTGGLAPYNEQFFGPGTRLTVL.

This chain connects TRBV28 to TRBJ1-5; D unclear. CDR1 and CDR2 from the germline V gene are MDHEN and SYDVKM. The CDR3 is made up of 15 amino acids. V lost 2 bases and J lost 10, with 18 bases in between. In DNA form, the CDR3 reads TGTGCCAGCAGTTTAAGGAGGACTCCCCTTACTCCCCAGCATTTT. Translating gives CASSLRRTPLTPQHF.

The gene calls are TRBV5-1 and TRBJ2-2; TRBD2 matches 10 bases. V trimming: 2 bases; J trimming: 7 bases; junction bases outside the gene matches: 8. Per germline, CDR1 SGHRS and CDR2 YFSETQ. This CDR3 is built from 16 residues. DNA for the CDR3: TGCGCCAGCAGCTTCTCCAGCGGGAGGGCCGTCGGGGAGCTGTTTTTT. It translates to CASSFSSGRAVGELFF.

V and J are TRBV29-1 and TRBJ1-2; no clear D. The V and J ends lost 4 bases and 2 bases respectively, with 11 bases between them. Germline-derived CDR1 and CDR2 are SQVTM and ANQGSEA. The CDR3 spans 13 residues. For the CDR3, the DNA is TGCAGCGTTGTGGGCAGCTTCAACTATGGCTACACCTTC. This codes for CSVVGSFNYGYTF.

The rearrangement joins TRBV5-1 to TRBJ2-4; TRBD1 agrees at 9 bases. There are 17 residues in the CDR3. Trimming took 2 bases from V and 0 from J; bases not matched to a gene: 6. The germline gives CDR1 SGHRS, CDR2 YFSETQ. Written as DNA, the CDR3 is TGCGCCAGCAGCTTAAGGACAGGGGATATAGCCAAAAACATTCAGTACTTC. Translated: CASSLRTGDIAKNIQYF.

Only one count was recorded for this clone. This chain joins TRBV6-5 and TRBJ1-1, with D unclear. V shed 7 bases and J shed 4 bases, with 13 bases lying between them. The CDR3 is 13 residues long. CDR1 is MNHEY, CDR2 SVGAGI, per germline. As DNA, the CDR3 is TGTGCCAGCAATGTCGCTCAGTCCACTGAAGCTTTCTTT. Amino acid sequence: CASNVAQSTEAFF.

The V call is TRBV19, the J call TRBJ2-7, with 7 bases matching TRBD1. CDR3 length equals 15 residues. J lost 2 bases, V lost 3 bases, and 7 bases had no gene match. CDR1 is LNHDA and CDR2 is SQIVND in the germline V gene (reference sequence). For the CDR3, the DNA is TGTGCCAGTAGTATGTACAGGGGTAGGGCCTACGAGCAGTACTTC. Amino acid sequence: CASSMYRGRAYEQYF.

The CDR3 nucleotides are TGCGCCAGCAGTGAAGAGAGCGGGTGGGTCACCGGGGAGCTGTTTTTT. It is translated as CASSEESGWVTGELFF. The J gene is TRBJ2-2, the V gene TRBV10-2; D might be TRBD2 (6 bases). CDR3 size: 16 residues. V lost 3 bases, J lost 4 bases, and 15 bases lay in between. Germline CDR1 reads WSHSY; CDR2 reads SAAADI.

The chain has TRBV29-1 and TRBJ2-7; D unresolved. Germline assignment: CDR1 SQVTM and CDR2 ANQGSEA. CDR3 length: 12 amino acids. Trimming left V 0 bases short and J 1 base short, with 4 bases between. The CDR3 reads CSVEDISYEQYF. The CDR3 DNA follows: TGCAGCGTTGAAGATATTTCCTACGAGCAGTACTTC.

This chain links TRBV20-1 with TRBJ1-1; D ambiguous. The CDR3 runs 11 residues. Trimming took off 2 bases at V and 6 bases at J, with 7 bases between the two ends. Germline V gene lookup returns CDR1 DFQATT and CDR2 SNEGSKA (reference sequence). CDR3 bases: TGCAGTGCTAGATCGGAGGCTGAAGCTTTCTTT. This gives the protein CSARSEAEAFF.

The V and J genes are TRBV7-2 and TRBJ2-2, with D uncertain. This CDR3 has 11 residues. The V and J ends lost 5 bases and 4 bases respectively, with 2 bases between them. Germline V gene lookup returns CDR1 SGHTA and CDR2 FQGNSA. DNA for the CDR3: TGTGCCAGCAGCCGCACCGGGGAGCTGTTTTTT. It yields the protein CASSRTGELFF. Complete variable domain (other parts from reference TRBV7-2 and TRBJ2-2): GAGVSQSPSNKVTEKGKDVELRCDPISGHTALYWYRQSLGQGLEFLIYFQGNSAPDKSGLPSDRFSAERTGGSVSTLTIQRTQQEDSAVYLCASSRTGELFFGEGSRLTVL.

The chain couples TRBV10-3 to TRBJ1-6, with 7 bases that match TRBD1. The CDR3 consists of 15 residues. CDR1 and CDR2 (germline): ENHRY, SYGVKD. V was clipped by 6 bases and J by 8 bases; unmatched bases: 10. The CDR3 nucleotides are TGTGCCATCAGAACAGGGGCGATTCTAGATTCACCCCTCCACTTT. Protein: CAIRTGAILDSPLHF.

The J gene is TRBJ1-1, the V gene TRBV7-9; D ambiguous. CDR3 length equals 14 residues. CDR1 SEHNR and CDR2 FQNEAQ come from the germline V gene (reference sequence). V shed 1 base and J shed 5 bases, with 11 bases lying between them. The CDR3 DNA reads TGTGCCAGCAGCTTAGGAGGGAAGGGAACTGAAGCTTTCTTT. This translates into CASSLGGKGTEAFF.

The chain is built from TRBV7-8 and TRBJ1-5; D might be TRBD1 (6 bases). Trimming removed 3 bases from V and 6 bases from J, with 18 bases in between. This CDR3 region has 16 residues. Germline CDR1 reads SGHVS; CDR2 reads FQNEAQ. The CDR3 coding sequence is TGTGCCAGCAGCTTGGGGGGGGGCGGGGTTAGTCAGCCCCAGCATTTT. This sequence encodes CASSLGGGGVSQPQHF.